This T cell receptor beta chain is from a study of CD8+ T cells in alopecia areata (dated by TCRdb to the late 2010s). Background on the whole study: To study T cell clonal expansion in alopecia areata, the researchers applied high-throughput TCRbeta sequencing to both the C3H/HeJ mouse model and human patients. Clonality in the scalp was compared among normal scalp (n=4), patchy alopecia areata scalp (n=8), and alopecia totalis/universalis scalp (n=8). TCRbeta CDR3 regions were amplified by immunoSEQ multiplex PCR with 35 Vbeta forward and 13 Jbeta reverse primers. The RNA source kit depended on sample type: the PAXgene miRNA kit for fixed scalp, the miRNeasy kit for PBMCs, and the RNeasy kit for mouse skin. In humans, TCRbeta sequencing was performed on scalp tissue and on sorted CD4+ and CD8+ peripheral blood T cells from healthy controls and from patients with patchy or totalis/universalis alopecia areata.

CDR1 and CDR2 (SGHRS, YFSETQ) derive from the germline V gene. Spanning cysteine to phenylalanine, the CDR3 consists of 16 amino acids. CDR3 DNA is the only sequence kept; it has 48 bases, read in frame from the first base. Trimming accounts for 4 bases at V and 2 bases at J, while the number of junction bases matched to no gene is 6. What the authors observed across the whole study: Lesional scalp, especially in alopecia totalis/universalis, showed higher clonality and more expanded CD8+ clones than normal scalp, suggesting antigenic drive. Unlike mouse skin, where gammadelta T cells dominate, normal human skin contains resident alphabeta T cells that get sequenced too, which complicates analysis of the scalp TCR repertoire. TCR sequences shared between patients were less clear than in mice, possibly partly because of HLA diversity in the patient population.

Lesional scalp punch biopsies and peripheral blood were collected from alopecia areata patients. PBMCs were separated by density centrifugation and stained for CD3, CD4 and CD8, after which CD4+ and CD8+ T cells were sorted on a FACSAria. The untreated alopecia areata patients were recruited through a multicenter biomarker study. In 4 to 6 patients from the biomarker study, blood CD8+ T cells were sorted further into NKG2D-low and NKG2D-high fractions. The receptor library was made with the immunoSEQ multiplex PCR assay. For TCR sequencing, RNA was extracted from every sample and reverse transcribed into cDNA to serve as template. SuperScript III was used to make first-strand cDNA, primed with a 2:1 mix of oligo-dT and random hexamers. A synthetic immune receptor repertoire was used to measure amplification bias, and any remaining bias was corrected computationally. Per the original workflow: After raw reads were preprocessed to remove errors, the CDR3 was defined following IMGT conventions as running from the conserved cysteine to phenylalanine. Clonality was computed as 1 minus the Shannon entropy, with the entropy normalized by log2 of the number of productive unique TCRs. CD4 or CD8 identity of scalp clones was inferred by cross-referencing scalp TCRbeta sequences with sorted blood CD4 and CD8 repertoires. As stored in TCRdb, this immuneACCESS dataset retains in-frame rearrangements with V and J assigned. A fraction of the clones does not appear; measured against another copy, unresolved V genes explain less than half of the discrepancy, and the remainder lacks a known reason. Clone size and V and J calls were adopted from that table, with D and trimming inferred from the DNA. The sample table holds under 65,000 clones, of which around 40% were seen once. The ten largest make up roughly 51% of the sample.

About this clone itself: No cognate antigen has been identified for it. No base-level quality is on record; no much larger clone is a single base apart.

The V and J segments used are TRBV5-1 and TRBJ2-3; TRBD2 agrees with 11 junctional bases. This clonotype was obtained from a human donor with alopecia areata. The sample was NKG2D-low CD8+ T cells sorted from blood. The cell subset or site label of this sample denotes: sorted CD8+ NKG2D-low blood T cells. The CDR3 in this case is CASSRGTSGYTDTQYF. The base sequence is TGCGCCAGCAGCCGGGGGACTAGCGGATACACAGATACGCAGTATTTT. The entire variable domain, with the stretches around the CDR3 drawn from the reference TRBV5-1 and TRBJ2-3 proteins, is KAGVTQTPRYLIKTRGQQVTLSCSPISGHRSVSWYQQTPGQGLQFLFEYFSETQRNKGNFPGRFSGRQFSNSRSEMNVSTLELGDSALYLCASSRGTSGYTDTQYFGPGTRLTVL.